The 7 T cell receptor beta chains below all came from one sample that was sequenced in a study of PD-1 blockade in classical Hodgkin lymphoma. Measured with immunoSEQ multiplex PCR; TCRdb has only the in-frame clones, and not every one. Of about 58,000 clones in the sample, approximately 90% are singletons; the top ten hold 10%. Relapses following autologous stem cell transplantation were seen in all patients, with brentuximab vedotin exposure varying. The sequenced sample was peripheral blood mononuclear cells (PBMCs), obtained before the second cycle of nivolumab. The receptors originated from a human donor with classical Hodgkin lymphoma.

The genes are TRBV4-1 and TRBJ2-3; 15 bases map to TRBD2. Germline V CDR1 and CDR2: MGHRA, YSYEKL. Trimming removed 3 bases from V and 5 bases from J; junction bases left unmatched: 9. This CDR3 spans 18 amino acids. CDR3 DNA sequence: TGCGCCAGCAGCCAGTCCGGACTAGCGGGAGGGGGGGAAGATACGCAGTATTTT. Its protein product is CASSQSGLAGGGEDTQYF.

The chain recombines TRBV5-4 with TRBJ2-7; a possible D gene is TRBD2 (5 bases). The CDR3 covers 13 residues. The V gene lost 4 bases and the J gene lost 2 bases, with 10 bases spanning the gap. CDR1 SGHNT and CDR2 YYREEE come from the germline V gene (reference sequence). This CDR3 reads CASSPGNTYEQYF. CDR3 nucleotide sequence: TGTGCCAGCAGCCCCGGGAATACCTACGAGCAGTACTTC.

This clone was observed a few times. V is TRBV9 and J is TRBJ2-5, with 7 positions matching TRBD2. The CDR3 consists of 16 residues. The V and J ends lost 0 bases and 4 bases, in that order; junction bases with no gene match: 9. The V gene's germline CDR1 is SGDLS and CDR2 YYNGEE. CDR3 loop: CASSVGQGAGSETQYF. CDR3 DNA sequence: TGTGCCAGCAGCGTAGGGCAGGGAGCGGGATCAGAGACCCAGTACTTC.

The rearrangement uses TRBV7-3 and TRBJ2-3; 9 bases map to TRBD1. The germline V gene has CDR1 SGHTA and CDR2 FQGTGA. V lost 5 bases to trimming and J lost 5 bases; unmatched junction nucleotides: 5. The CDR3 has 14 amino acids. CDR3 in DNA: TGTGCCAGCAGCCCGGGACAGGGCGTAGATACGCAGTATTTT. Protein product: CASSPGQGVDTQYF.

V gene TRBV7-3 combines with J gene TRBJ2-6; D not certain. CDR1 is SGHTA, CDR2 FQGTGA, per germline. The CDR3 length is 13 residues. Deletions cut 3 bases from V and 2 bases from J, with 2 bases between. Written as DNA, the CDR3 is TGTGCCAGCAGCTTGGCTGGGGCCAACGTCCTGACTTTC. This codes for CASSLAGANVLTF.

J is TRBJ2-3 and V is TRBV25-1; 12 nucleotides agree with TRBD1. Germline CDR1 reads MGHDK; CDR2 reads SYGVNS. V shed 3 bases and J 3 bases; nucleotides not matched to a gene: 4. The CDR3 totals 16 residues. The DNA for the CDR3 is TGTGCCAGCAGTGACAAGGGACAGGGGGCTACAGATACGCAGTATTTT. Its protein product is CASSDKGQGATDTQYF.

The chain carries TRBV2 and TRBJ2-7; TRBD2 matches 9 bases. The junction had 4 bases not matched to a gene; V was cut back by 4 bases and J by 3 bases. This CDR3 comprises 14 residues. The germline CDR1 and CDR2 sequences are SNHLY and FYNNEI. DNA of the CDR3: TGTGCCAGCAGTGTCGGTAGCGGGGGCTACGAGCAGTACTTC. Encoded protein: CASSVGSGGYEQYF. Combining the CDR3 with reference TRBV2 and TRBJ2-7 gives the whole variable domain EPEVTQTPSHQVTQMGQEVILRCVPISNHLYFYWYRQILGQKVEFLVSFYNNEISEKSEIFDDQFSVERPDGSNFTLKIRSTKLEDSAMYFCASSVGSGGYEQYFGPGTRLTVT.